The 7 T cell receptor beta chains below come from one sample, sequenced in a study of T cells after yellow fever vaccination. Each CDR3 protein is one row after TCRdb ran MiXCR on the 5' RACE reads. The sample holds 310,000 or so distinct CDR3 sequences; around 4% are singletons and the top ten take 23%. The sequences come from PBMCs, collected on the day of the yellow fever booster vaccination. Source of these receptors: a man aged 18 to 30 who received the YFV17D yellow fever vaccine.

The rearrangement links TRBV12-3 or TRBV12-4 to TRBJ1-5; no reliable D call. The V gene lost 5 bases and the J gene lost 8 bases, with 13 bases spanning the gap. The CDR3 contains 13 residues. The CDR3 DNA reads TGTGCCAGCAGTGAGGCCGGTTTTGAGCCCCAGCATTTT. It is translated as CASSEAGFEPQHF.

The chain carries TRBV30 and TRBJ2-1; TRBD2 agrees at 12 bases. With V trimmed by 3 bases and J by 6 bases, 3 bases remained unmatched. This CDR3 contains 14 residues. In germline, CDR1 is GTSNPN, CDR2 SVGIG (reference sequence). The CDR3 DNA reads TGTGCCTGGAGCACTAGCGGGGGGCCCAATGAGCAGTTCTTC. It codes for CAWSTSGGPNEQFF.

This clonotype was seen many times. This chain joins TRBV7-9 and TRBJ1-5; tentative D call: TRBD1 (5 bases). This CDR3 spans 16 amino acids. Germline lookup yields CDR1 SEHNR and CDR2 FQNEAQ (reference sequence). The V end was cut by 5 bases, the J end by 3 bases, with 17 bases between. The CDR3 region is CASSLTGQGPNQPQHF. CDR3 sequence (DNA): TGTGCCAGCAGCCTCACCGGGCAGGGCCCCAATCAGCCCCAGCATTTT. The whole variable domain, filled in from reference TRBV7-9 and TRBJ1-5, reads DTGVSQNPRHKITKRGQNVTFRCDPISEHNRLYWYRQTLGQGPEFLTYFQNEAQLEKSRLLSDRFSAERPKGSFSTLEIQRTEQGDSAMYLCASSLTGQGPNQPQHFGDGTRLSIL.

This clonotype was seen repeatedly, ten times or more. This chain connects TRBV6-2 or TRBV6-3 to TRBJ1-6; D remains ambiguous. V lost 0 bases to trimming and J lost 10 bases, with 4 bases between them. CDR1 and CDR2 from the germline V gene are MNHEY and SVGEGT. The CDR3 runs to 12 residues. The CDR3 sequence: CASSYSGSPLHF. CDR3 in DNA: TGTGCCAGCAGTTACTCAGGGTCACCCCTCCACTTT.

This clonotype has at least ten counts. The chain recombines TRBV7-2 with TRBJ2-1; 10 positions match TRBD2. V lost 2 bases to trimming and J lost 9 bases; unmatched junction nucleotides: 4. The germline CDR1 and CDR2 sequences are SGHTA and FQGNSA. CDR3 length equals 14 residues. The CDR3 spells CASSLPPSGGEQFF. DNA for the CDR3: TGTGCCAGCAGCTTACCCCCTAGCGGGGGTGAGCAGTTCTTC.

CDR3 in DNA: TGTGCTAGTGGTTTCACGCAGACAGGCTCCTACGAGCAGTACTTC. Protein sequence: CASGFTQTGSYEQYF. The chain carries TRBV12-5 and TRBJ2-7; perhaps TRBD1 as D (6 bases). V dropped 3 bases and J dropped 0 bases, with 12 bases sitting between them. Germline CDR1 LGHNT, CDR2 FRNRAP. The CDR3 extends over 15 amino acids.

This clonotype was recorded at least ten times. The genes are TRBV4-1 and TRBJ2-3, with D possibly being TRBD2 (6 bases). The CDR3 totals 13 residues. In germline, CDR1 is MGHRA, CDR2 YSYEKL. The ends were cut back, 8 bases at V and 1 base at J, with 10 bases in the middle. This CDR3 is CASRGLRTDTQYF. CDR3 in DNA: TGCGCCAGCCGGGGACTCCGCACAGATACGCAGTATTTT.